This entry describes one T cell receptor (beta chain). Its antigen is not identified. An end of the junction differs from the germline gene, which may be a read error. The CDR3 is made up of 13 amino acids. Germline V gene data show CDR1 as ENHRY and CDR2 as SYGVKD. This entry comes from a study of response to subunit inactivated influenza vaccine. Notes on the study in general: With each seasonal influenza vaccination, the authors suggested, few new T cells are recruited.

MiXCR, applied by TCRdb to the RT-PCR reads, yields one record per CDR3 protein. The sample has about 500,000 distinct CDR3 sequences, 16% seen once; the top ten hold less than 4%. Source: CD4+ T cells sorted from PBMCs, taken 23 to 25 months after vaccination. This rearrangement joins TRBV10-3 to TRBJ2-5, with no clear D. This sequence originates from a man between 50 and 69 years old who received an inactivated influenza vaccine. The DNA of the CDR3 is TGTACCATCAGTGAGTCCCCCCAAGAGACCCAGTACTTC. Encoded protein: CTISESPQETQYF.